Each of the 31 T cell receptor beta chains below was sequenced from the same sample in a study of cytomegalovirus exposure and HLA in healthy donors. TCRdb's copy holds only in-frame clones and misses some; the assay was immunoSEQ multiplex PCR. The sample holds some 140,000 clones, about 83% seen once. The sequenced sample consisted of PBMCs. The receptors originated from a woman in her thirties in good health and CMV-seronegative.

This chain links TRBV5-1 with TRBJ2-3; 16 positions agree with TRBD2. This CDR3 spans 18 amino acids. CDR1 and CDR2 from the germline V gene are SGHRS and YFSETQ. V was pared by 7 bases and J by 4 bases, with 12 bases of the junction left unmatched. The CDR3 protein is CASGRGTSGGAHSDTQYF. The CDR3 DNA follows: TGCGCCAGCGGACGAGGGACTAGCGGGGGGGCCCACTCAGATACGCAGTATTTT.

V gene TRBV5-1 combines with J gene TRBJ2-6, with 7 bases matching TRBD1. The CDR3 runs 17 residues. V shed 0 bases and J 4 bases; nucleotides not matched to a gene: 7. CDR1 and CDR2 from the germline V gene are SGHRS and YFSETQ. The DNA for the CDR3 is TGCGCCAGCAGCTTGGCCTGGGACAGTACAGGGGCCAACGTCCTGACTTTC. Translating gives CASSLAWDSTGANVLTF.

This rearrangement joins TRBV25-1 to TRBJ2-1; tentatively, D is TRBD1 (6 bases). CDR3 length equals 12 residues. Trimming removed 4 bases from V and 7 bases from J, with 8 bases in between. The germline gives CDR1 MGHDK, CDR2 SYGVNS. Here the CDR3 reads CASSVRGNEQFF. The CDR3 coding sequence is TGTGCCAGCAGTGTGAGGGGGAATGAGCAGTTCTTC. Full variable domain (remainder filled in from reference TRBV25-1 and TRBJ2-1): EADIYQTPRYLVIGTGKKITLECSQTMGHDKMYWYQQDPGMELHLIHYSYGVNSTEKGDLSSESTVSRIRTEHFPLTLESARPSHTSQYLCASSVRGNEQFFGPGTRLTVL.

The chain has TRBV7-2 and TRBJ1-1, with 7 bases aligning to TRBD1. Germline V CDR1 and CDR2: SGHTA, FQGNSA. The CDR3 is 13 amino acids. The V and J ends lost 4 bases and 3 bases, in that order; junction bases with no gene match: 2. The DNA of the CDR3 is TGTGCCAGCAGCTCCCAGGGGGACACTGAAGCTTTCTTT. Protein product: CASSSQGDTEAFF.

This clone was counted at least ten times. This chain links TRBV6-4 with TRBJ2-3; TRBD2 aligns across 10 bases. This CDR3 is built from 14 residues. V was clipped by 5 bases and J by 2 bases; unmatched bases: 1. Looked up from germline, CDR1 is MRHNA and CDR2 is SNTAGT. CDR3 protein: CASSSGGATDTQYF. As DNA, the CDR3 is TGTGCCAGCAGTAGCGGGGGGGCCACAGATACGCAGTATTTT.

The V call is TRBV19, the J call TRBJ2-2, with TRBD1 as a possible D gene (6 bases). This CDR3 contains 16 residues. The V and J ends lost 3 bases and 0 bases respectively, with 11 bases between them. Germline CDR1 LNHDA, CDR2 SQIVND (reference sequence). CDR3 loop: CASSISGVPNTGELFF. The CDR3 region has the DNA TGTGCCAGTAGTATTTCAGGGGTCCCGAACACCGGGGAGCTGTTTTTT.

The chain carries TRBV28 and TRBJ2-3; 15 nucleotides match TRBD2. V lost 7 bases, J lost 3 bases, and 8 bases stayed unmatched. Germline-derived CDR1 and CDR2 are MDHEN and SYDVKM. CDR3 length equals 17 residues. The CDR3 loop is CASTKAGLAGGTDTQYF. CDR3 coding DNA: TGTGCCAGCACCAAAGCGGGACTAGCGGGGGGTACAGATACGCAGTATTTT.

The chain is built from TRBV27 and TRBJ1-4; possible D gene TRBD1, 5 bases. Germline CDR1 reads MNHEY; CDR2 reads SMNVEV (reference sequence). Trimming pared 2 bases from V and 3 bases from J, leaving 7 bases between. CDR3 length: 14 amino acids. Here the CDR3 reads CASSLGGSNEKLFF. The CDR3 coding sequence is TGTGCCAGCAGTTTAGGGGGGTCTAATGAAAAACTGTTTTTT.

This clone was seen more than once but under ten times. The chain uses TRBV11-3 and TRBJ2-3, with TRBD2 matching over 7 bases. Germline V gene data show CDR1 as SGHNT and CDR2 as YENEEA. There are 14 residues in the CDR3. V was clipped by 5 bases and J by 4 bases; unmatched bases: 6. This chain's CDR3 is CASSRGDYADTQYF. CDR3 nucleotides: TGTGCCAGCAGCCGTGGGGACTACGCAGATACGCAGTATTTT.

This chain connects TRBV29-1 to TRBJ2-2; the D gene is possibly TRBD2 (5 bases). V was pared by 4 bases and J by 6 bases, with 9 bases between. The CDR3 runs to 12 residues. From germline, CDR1 is SQVTM and CDR2 ANQGSEA. CDR3 in DNA: TGCAGCGTTGGTCAGCGGTCCGGGGAGCTGTTTTTT. The encoded protein is CSVGQRSGELFF.

About this clone: One junction end disagrees with the germline gene, perhaps due to a read error. The V call is TRBV7-8, the J call TRBJ2-5, with D perhaps matching TRBD1 (5 bases). The CDR3 has 15 residues. The germline CDR1 and CDR2 sequences are SGHVS and FQNEAQ. DNA of the CDR3: TGTGCCAGCAGCACGTGGGGCAAAAAACAAGGGACCCAGTACTTC. Translating it yields CASSTWGKKQGTQYF.

This clone was counted once. The chain has TRBV19 and TRBJ1-1, with 8 bases identical to TRBD1. Trimming at V came to 6 bases and at J to 1 base, leaving 7 bases not matched to a gene. The CDR3 length is 15 residues. The germline V gene has CDR1 LNHDA and CDR2 SQIVND (reference sequence). In DNA form, the CDR3 reads TGTGCCAGTAGCCCCAGGGGGCGCGGGAACACTGAAGCTTTCTTT. This sequence encodes CASSPRGRGNTEAFF.

This chain links TRBV6-5 with TRBJ2-7; 7 bases line up with TRBD1. With V trimmed by 6 bases and J by 3 bases, 5 bases remained unmatched. This CDR3 is 13 amino acids long. CDR1 and CDR2 from the germline V gene are MNHEY and SVGAGI. The CDR3 region has the DNA TGTGCCAGCAGCCGGGGACAGAACTACGAGCAGTACTTC. Its protein product is CASSRGQNYEQYF.

The rearrangement uses TRBV6-5 and TRBJ1-1; tentative D call: TRBD1 (6 bases). Between the trimmed V and J ends, which lost 6 bases and 11 bases, there was a span of 13 bases. The CDR3 is 11 residues long. From germline, CDR1 is MNHEY and CDR2 SVGAGI. CDR3 region: CASSYDRTAFF. CDR3 DNA: TGTGCCAGCAGCTACGACAGGACCGCTTTCTTT.

The chain combines TRBV2 with TRBJ2-7; D may be TRBD2 (7 bases). Germline V gene data show CDR1 as SNHLY and CDR2 as FYNNEI. Trimming took 4 bases from V and 1 from J, leaving 14 bases between them. The CDR3 contains 15 residues. For the CDR3, the DNA is TGTGCCAGCAGTGCTGAGGGGGGGGCATCCTACGAGCAGTACTTC. Its protein product is CASSAEGGASYEQYF.

The chain employs TRBV7-8 and TRBJ2-7, with TRBD2 matching over 7 bases. Trimming took 3 bases from V and 0 from J; bases not matched to a gene: 2. The CDR3 consists of 14 residues. Germline V CDR1 and CDR2: SGHVS, FQNEAQ. This CDR3 is CASSLQRDSYEQYF. The CDR3 DNA sequence: TGTGCCAGCAGCTTGCAGCGGGACTCCTACGAGCAGTACTTC.

The chain couples TRBV2 to TRBJ1-5; tentative D call: TRBD1 (5 bases). The CDR3 extends over 15 amino acids. Looked up from germline, CDR1 is SNHLY and CDR2 is FYNNEI. V was pared by 5 bases and J by 0 bases, with 11 bases between. CDR3 sequence (DNA): TGTGCCAGCAGTCGACAGAAATATAGCAATCAGCCCCAGCATTTT. Its protein product is CASSRQKYSNQPQHF.

This clone is a singleton in its sample. V gene TRBV5-5 combines with J gene TRBJ1-6, with D possibly matching TRBD1 (5 bases). The V and J ends lost 2 bases and 5 bases respectively, with 8 bases between them. Germline CDR1 reads SGHKS; CDR2 reads YYEKEE (reference sequence). The CDR3 is 14 amino acids. As DNA, the CDR3 is TGTGCCAGCAGCTTTCCAGGGAATAATTCACCCCTCCACTTT. Encoded protein: CASSFPGNNSPLHF.

This clone has a single count. The rearrangement joins TRBV15 to TRBJ1-6; D gene unclear. Germline-derived CDR1 and CDR2 are LNHNV and YYDKDF (reference sequence). V lost 0 bases and J lost 14, with 11 bases in between. The CDR3 loop spans 13 amino acids. This CDR3 is CATSRDVYSSLHF. In DNA form, the CDR3 reads TGTGCCACCAGCAGAGATGTTTACAGTTCCCTCCACTTT. The full variable domain, rest sourced from reference TRBV15 and TRBJ1-6, is DAMVIQNPRYQVTQFGKPVTLSCSQTLNHNVMYWYQQKSSQAPKLLFHYYDKDFNNEADTPDNFQSRRPNTSFCFLDIRSPGLGDTAMYLCATSRDVYSSLHFGNGTRLTVT.

The V and J genes are TRBV7-9 and TRBJ1-1; 8 bases align to TRBD1. CDR1 is SEHNR and CDR2 is FQNEAQ in the germline V gene (reference sequence). This CDR3 has 14 amino acids. The V gene end was trimmed by 8 bases and the J gene end by 1 base; junction bases not matched to a gene: 6. The CDR3 DNA reads TGTGCCAGCGCACAGGGGGTTGCGAACACTGAAGCTTTCTTT. It encodes CASAQGVANTEAFF.

The chain is built from TRBV5-4 and TRBJ2-6; TRBD1 matches 9 bases. With V trimmed by 1 base and J by 0 bases, 5 bases remained unmatched. This CDR3 contains 18 residues. The germline CDR1 and CDR2 sequences are SGHNT and YYREEE (reference sequence). CDR3 protein: CASSLSGTGNSGANVLTF. The CDR3 DNA reads as TGTGCCAGCAGCTTGAGCGGGACAGGGAACTCTGGGGCCAACGTCCTGACTTTC.

The CDR3 coding sequence is TGTGCCAGCAGCGTAACAGGTTTAGCTAATGAAAAACTGTTTTTT. Residues: CASSVTGLANEKLFF. The J gene is TRBJ1-4, the V gene TRBV5-4; TRBD1 is a possible D gene (5 bases). This CDR3 has 15 residues. Germline V gene lookup returns CDR1 SGHNT and CDR2 YYREEE (reference sequence). V dropped 4 bases and J dropped 3 bases, with 13 bases sitting between them.

Concerning this clone itself: This may stem from a read error, because a much larger clone lies one nucleotide away. The sample has other DNA sequences that encode this CDR3 too. V gene TRBV6-1 combines with J gene TRBJ2-3, with TRBD2 matching over 16 bases. Germline CDR1 and CDR2: MNHNS and SASEGT. The V and J ends lost 6 bases and 4 bases, in that order; junction bases with no gene match: 1. This CDR3 is 15 amino acids long. The CDR3 loop reads CASRGLAGGPDTQYF. The CDR3, as DNA: TGTGCCAGCAGGGGACTAGCGGGGGGGCCAGATACGCAGTATTTT.

The CDR3 here is CASSRTQTSGAADTQYF. The CDR3 coding sequence is TGTGCCAGCAGCCGGACACAGACTAGCGGGGCGGCAGATACGCAGTATTTT. The V gene is TRBV11-2, the J gene TRBJ2-3; 11 nucleotides agree with TRBD2. The V gene end was trimmed by 5 bases and the J gene end by 4 bases; junction bases not matched to a gene: 11. The CDR3 consists of 17 residues. Looked up from germline, CDR1 is SGHAT and CDR2 is FQNNGV. The whole variable domain, filled in from reference TRBV11-2 and TRBJ2-3, reads EAGVAQSPRYKIIEKRQSVAFWCNPISGHATLYWYQQILGQGPKLLIQFQNNGVVDDSQLPKDRFSAERLKGVDSTLKIQPAKLEDSAVYLCASSRTQTSGAADTQYFGPGTRLTVL.

This chain connects TRBV14 to TRBJ2-5; the match to TRBD2 covers 12 bases. CDR1 is SGHDN and CDR2 is FVKESK in the germline V gene. The CDR3 runs to 18 residues. The V and J ends lost 2 bases and 5 bases, in that order; junction bases with no gene match: 12. The CDR3: CASSQRTSGARYVETQYF. As DNA, the CDR3 is TGTGCCAGCAGCCAACGGACTAGCGGGGCCCGGTACGTGGAGACCCAGTACTTC.

The rearrangement joins TRBV29-1 to TRBJ1-2, with 10 bases identical to TRBD1. Germline CDR1 and CDR2: SQVTM and ANQGSEA. The CDR3 extends over 17 amino acids. With 0 bases clipped from V and 6 bases from J, the junction kept 13 bases outside the gene matches. The DNA of the CDR3 is TGCAGCGTTGAAGATCCTGTTTTGGCGACAGGGGGCCATGGCTACACCTTC. It yields the protein CSVEDPVLATGGHGYTF.

J is TRBJ2-3 and V is TRBV2; TRBD2 matches 10 bases. V lost 6 bases and J lost 2; bases outside the gene matches: 8. Germline V CDR1 and CDR2: SNHLY, FYNNEI. CDR3 length equals 16 residues. The CDR3 sequence is CASSQRGGETTDTQYF. The CDR3 DNA reads as TGTGCCAGCAGCCAGCGGGGGGGGGAAACCACAGATACGCAGTATTTT.

This clone was counted at least ten times. This chain links TRBV15 with TRBJ1-2; 12 nucleotides line up with TRBD1. Germline lookup yields CDR1 LNHNV and CDR2 YYDKDF (reference sequence). The ends lost 3 bases at V and 7 bases at J; junction bases unmatched: 3. This CDR3 comprises 14 residues. CDR3: CATSRGQGAGGYTF. DNA of the CDR3: TGTGCCACCAGCAGGGGACAGGGGGCGGGTGGCTACACCTTC. The full variable domain, completed using reference TRBV15 and TRBJ1-2, is DAMVIQNPRYQVTQFGKPVTLSCSQTLNHNVMYWYQQKSSQAPKLLFHYYDKDFNNEADTPDNFQSRRPNTSFCFLDIRSPGLGDTAMYLCATSRGQGAGGYTFGSGTRLTVV.

This CDR3 is CASSPQGALDGYTF. The DNA for the CDR3 is TGTGCCAGCAGCCCACAGGGGGCGTTAGATGGCTACACCTTC. V usage is TRBV7-8 and J usage is TRBJ1-2, with TRBD1 matching 9 bases. The V and J ends lost 5 bases and 6 bases, in that order; junction bases with no gene match: 7. The CDR3 sequence is 14 residues long. Germline values: CDR1 SGHVS, CDR2 FQNEAQ.

This clone came up once. The chain couples TRBV11-2 to TRBJ2-7; no firm D call. Germline V gene lookup returns CDR1 SGHAT and CDR2 FQNNGV. Between the trimmed V and J ends, which lost 4 bases and 5 bases, there was a span of 15 bases. The CDR3 is made up of 14 amino acids. Here the CDR3 reads CASSSRPDLDEQYF. The CDR3 DNA follows: TGTGCCAGCAGCTCACGTCCTGACTTGGACGAGCAGTACTTC.

The chain joins TRBV9 to TRBJ1-6; 7 bases are a match to TRBD1. The CDR3 covers 17 residues. Germline V gene data show CDR1 as SGDLS and CDR2 as YYNGEE. The trim removed 0 bases at V and 6 bases at J, leaving 9 bases unmatched. Written as DNA, the CDR3 is TGTGCCAGCAGCGTAGCAGGGGGGAGCACGCGTAATTCACCCCTCCACTTT. As protein: CASSVAGGSTRNSPLHF.